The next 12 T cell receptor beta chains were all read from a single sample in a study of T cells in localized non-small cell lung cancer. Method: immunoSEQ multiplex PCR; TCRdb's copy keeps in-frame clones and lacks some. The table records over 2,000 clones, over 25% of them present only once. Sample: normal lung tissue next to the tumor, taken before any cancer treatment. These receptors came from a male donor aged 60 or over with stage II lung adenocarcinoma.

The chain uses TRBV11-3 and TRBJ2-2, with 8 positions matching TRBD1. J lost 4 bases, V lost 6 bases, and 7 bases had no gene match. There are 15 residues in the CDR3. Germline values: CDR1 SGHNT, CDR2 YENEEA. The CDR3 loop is CASSSGQGVTGELFF. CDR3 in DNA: TGTGCCAGCAGTTCCGGACAGGGCGTCACCGGGGAGCTGTTTTTT. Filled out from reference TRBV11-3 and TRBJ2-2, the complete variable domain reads EAGVVQSPRYKIIEKKQPVAFWCNPISGHNTLYWYLQNLGQGPELLIRYENEEAVDDSQLPKDRFSAERLKGVDSTLKIQPAELGDSAVYLCASSSGQGVTGELFFGEGSRLTVL.

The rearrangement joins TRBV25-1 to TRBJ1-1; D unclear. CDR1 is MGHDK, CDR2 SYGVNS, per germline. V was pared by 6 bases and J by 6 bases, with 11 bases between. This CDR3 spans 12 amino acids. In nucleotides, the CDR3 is TGTGCCAGCAGAGAGGGAAGCTCTGAAGCTTTCTTT. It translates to CASREGSSEAFF.

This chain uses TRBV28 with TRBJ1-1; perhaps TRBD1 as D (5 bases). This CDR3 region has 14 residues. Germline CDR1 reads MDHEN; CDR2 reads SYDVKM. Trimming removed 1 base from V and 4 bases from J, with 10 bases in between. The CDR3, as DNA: TGTGCCAGCAGTTTATTTGGGGGTAGCACTGAAGCTTTCTTT. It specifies CASSLFGGSTEAFF.

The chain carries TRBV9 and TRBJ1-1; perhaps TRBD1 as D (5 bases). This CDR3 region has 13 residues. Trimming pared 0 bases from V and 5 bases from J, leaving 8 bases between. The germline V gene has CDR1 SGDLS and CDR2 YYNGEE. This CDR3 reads CASSVEGKTEAFF. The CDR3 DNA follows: TGTGCCAGCAGCGTAGAGGGGAAAACTGAAGCTTTCTTT.

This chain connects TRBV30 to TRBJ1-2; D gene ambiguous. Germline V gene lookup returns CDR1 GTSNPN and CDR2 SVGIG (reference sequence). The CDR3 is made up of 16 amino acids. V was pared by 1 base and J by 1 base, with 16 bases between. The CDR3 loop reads CAWSGRRGGDNYGYTF. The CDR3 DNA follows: TGTGCCTGGAGTGGACGGCGAGGCGGGGATAACTATGGCTACACCTTC.

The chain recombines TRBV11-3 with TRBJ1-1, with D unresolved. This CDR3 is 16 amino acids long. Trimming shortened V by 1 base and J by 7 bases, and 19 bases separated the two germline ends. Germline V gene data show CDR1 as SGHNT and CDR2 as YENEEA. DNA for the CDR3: TGTGCCAGCAGCTTAGGAAGGCACCCGCTTCGAGATGAAGCTTTCTTT. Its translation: CASSLGRHPLRDEAFF.

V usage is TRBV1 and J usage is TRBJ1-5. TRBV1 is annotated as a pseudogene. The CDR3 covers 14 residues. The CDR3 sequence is CASSPGTLNQPQHF. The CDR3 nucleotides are TGCGCCAGCAGCCCCGGGACCCTCAATCAGCCCCAGCATTTT.

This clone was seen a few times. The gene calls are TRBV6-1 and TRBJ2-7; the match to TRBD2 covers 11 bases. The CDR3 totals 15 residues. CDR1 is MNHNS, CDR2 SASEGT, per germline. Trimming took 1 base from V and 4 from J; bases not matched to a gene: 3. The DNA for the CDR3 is TGTGCCAGCAGTGAAGGGCTAGCGGGAGGATACGAGCAGTACTTC. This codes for CASSEGLAGGYEQYF.

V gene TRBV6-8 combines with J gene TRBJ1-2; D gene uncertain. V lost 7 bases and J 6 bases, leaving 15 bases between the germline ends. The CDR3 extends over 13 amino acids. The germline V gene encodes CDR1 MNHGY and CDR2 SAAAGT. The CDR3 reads CASTPRSGNGYTF. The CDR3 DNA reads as TGTGCCAGCACCCCCCGGTCGGGAAATGGCTACACCTTC.

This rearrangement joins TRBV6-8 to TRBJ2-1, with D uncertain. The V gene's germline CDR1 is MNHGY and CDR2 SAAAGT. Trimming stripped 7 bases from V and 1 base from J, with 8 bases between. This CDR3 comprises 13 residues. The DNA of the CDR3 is TGTGCCAGCATTGGCGGATCCTACAATGAGCAGTTCTTC. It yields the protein CASIGGSYNEQFF.

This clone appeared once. The chain's CDR3 is CASSYGPPVGANVLTF. CDR3 sequence (DNA): TGCGCCAGCAGCTACGGACCGCCCGTAGGGGCCAACGTCCTGACTTTC. This chain connects TRBV5-1 to TRBJ2-6, with D unclear. Germline CDR1 is SGHRS and CDR2 is YFSETQ. The CDR3 loop spans 16 amino acids. The V end was cut by 3 bases, the J end by 4 bases, with 14 bases between. The complete variable domain, with remaining parts taken from reference TRBV5-1 and TRBJ2-6, reads KAGVTQTPRYLIKTRGQQVTLSCSPISGHRSVSWYQQTPGQGLQFLFEYFSETQRNKGNFPGRFSGRQFSNSRSEMNVSTLELGDSALYLCASSYGPPVGANVLTFGAGSRLTVL.

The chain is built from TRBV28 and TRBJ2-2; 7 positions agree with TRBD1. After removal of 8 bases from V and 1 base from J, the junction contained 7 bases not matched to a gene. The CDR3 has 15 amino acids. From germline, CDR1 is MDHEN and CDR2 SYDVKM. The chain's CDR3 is CASSPGTVNTGELFF. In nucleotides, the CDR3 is TGTGCCAGCTCCCCCGGGACAGTGAACACCGGGGAGCTGTTTTTT.